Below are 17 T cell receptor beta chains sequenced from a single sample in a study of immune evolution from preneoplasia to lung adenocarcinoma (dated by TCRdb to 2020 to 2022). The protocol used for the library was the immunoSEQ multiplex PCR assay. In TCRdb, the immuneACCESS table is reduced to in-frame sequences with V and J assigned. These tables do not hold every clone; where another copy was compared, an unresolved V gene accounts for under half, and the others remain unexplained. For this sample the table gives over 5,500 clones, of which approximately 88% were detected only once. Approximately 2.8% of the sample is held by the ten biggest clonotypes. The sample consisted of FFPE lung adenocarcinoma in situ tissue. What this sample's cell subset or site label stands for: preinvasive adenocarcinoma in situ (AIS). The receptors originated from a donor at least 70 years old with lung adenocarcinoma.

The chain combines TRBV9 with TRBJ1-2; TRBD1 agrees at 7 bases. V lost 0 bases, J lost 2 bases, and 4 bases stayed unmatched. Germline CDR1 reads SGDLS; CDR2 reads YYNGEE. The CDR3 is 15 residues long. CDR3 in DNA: TGTGCCAGCAGCGTAGAGGACAGGTTGAACTATGGCTACACCTTC. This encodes CASSVEDRLNYGYTF.

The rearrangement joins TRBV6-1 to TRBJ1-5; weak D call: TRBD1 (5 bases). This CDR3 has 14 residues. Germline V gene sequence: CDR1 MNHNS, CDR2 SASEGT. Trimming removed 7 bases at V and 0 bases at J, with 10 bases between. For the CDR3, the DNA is TGTGCCAGCATCGACAGAAATAGCAATCAGCCCCAGCATTTT. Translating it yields CASIDRNSNQPQHF.

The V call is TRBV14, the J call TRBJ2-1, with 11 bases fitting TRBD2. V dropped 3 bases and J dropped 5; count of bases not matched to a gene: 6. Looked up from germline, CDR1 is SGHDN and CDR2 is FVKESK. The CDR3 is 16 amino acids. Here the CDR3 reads CASSQAGLAVNNEQFF. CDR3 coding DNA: TGTGCCAGCAGCCAGGCGGGACTAGCGGTCAACAATGAGCAGTTCTTC.

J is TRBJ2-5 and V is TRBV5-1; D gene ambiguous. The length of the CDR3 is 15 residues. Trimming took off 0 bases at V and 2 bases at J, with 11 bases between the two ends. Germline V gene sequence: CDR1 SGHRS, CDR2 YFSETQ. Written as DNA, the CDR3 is TGCGCCAGCAGCTTGGGGTTGGGCGGACAAGAGACCCAGTACTTC. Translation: CASSLGLGGQETQYF.

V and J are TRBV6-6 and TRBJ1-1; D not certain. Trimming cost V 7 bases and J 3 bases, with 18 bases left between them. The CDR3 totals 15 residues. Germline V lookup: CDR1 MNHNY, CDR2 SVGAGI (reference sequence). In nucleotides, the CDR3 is TGTGCCAGCACCTCCTTTAATGATGGTGACACTGAAGCTTTCTTT. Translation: CASTSFNDGDTEAFF.

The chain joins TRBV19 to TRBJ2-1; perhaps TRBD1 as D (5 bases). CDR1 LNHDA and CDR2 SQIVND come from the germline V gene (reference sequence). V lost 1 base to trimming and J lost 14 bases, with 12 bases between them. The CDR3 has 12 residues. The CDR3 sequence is CASSIVQGREFF. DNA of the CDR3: TGTGCCAGTAGTATAGTCCAGGGCAGGGAGTTCTTC.

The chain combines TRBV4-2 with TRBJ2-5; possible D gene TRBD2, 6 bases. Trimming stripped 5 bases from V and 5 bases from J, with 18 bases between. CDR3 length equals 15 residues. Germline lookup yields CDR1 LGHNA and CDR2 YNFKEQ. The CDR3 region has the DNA TGTGCCAGCAGCAGTCCCTGGCGGGACGCGGAGACCCAGTACTTC. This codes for CASSSPWRDAETQYF.

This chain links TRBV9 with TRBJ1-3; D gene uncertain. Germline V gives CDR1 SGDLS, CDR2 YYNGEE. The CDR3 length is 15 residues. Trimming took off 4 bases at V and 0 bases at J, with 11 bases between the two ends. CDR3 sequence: CASSWDSASGNTIYF. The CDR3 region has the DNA TGTGCCAGCAGCTGGGATTCAGCCTCTGGAAACACCATATATTTT.

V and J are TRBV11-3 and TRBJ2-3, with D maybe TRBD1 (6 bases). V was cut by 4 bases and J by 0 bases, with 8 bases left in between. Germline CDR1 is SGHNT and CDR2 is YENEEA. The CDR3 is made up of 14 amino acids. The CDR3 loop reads CASSSGQSTDTQYF. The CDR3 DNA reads TGTGCCAGCAGCTCTGGACAGAGCACAGATACGCAGTATTTT.

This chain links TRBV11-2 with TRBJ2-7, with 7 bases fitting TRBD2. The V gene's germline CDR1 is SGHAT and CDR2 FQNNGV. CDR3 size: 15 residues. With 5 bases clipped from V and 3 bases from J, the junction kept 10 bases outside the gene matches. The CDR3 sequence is CASSPPSGLIYEQYF. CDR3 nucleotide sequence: TGTGCCAGCAGCCCACCTAGCGGCCTGATCTACGAGCAGTACTTC. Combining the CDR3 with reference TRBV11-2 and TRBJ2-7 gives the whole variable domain EAGVAQSPRYKIIEKRQSVAFWCNPISGHATLYWYQQILGQGPKLLIQFQNNGVVDDSQLPKDRFSAERLKGVDSTLKIQPAKLEDSAVYLCASSPPSGLIYEQYFGPGTRLTVT.

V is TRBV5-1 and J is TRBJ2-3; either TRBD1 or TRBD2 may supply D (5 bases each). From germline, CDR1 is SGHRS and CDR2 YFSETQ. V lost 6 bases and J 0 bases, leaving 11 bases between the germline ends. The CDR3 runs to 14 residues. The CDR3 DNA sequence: TGCGCCAGCAAGGGACCCTACAGCACAGATACGCAGTATTTT. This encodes CASKGPYSTDTQYF.

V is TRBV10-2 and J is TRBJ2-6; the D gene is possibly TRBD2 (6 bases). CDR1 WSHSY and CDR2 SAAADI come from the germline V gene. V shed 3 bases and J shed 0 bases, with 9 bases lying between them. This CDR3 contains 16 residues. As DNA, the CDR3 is TGCGCCAGCAGTGAAGCCGGGGGCTCTGGGGCCAACGTCCTGACTTTC. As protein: CASSEAGGSGANVLTF.

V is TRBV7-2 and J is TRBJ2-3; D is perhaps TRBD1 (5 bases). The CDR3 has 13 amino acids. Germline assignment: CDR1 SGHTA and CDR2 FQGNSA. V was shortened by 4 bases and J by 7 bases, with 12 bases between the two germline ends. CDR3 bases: TGTGCCAGCAGCTCTGCGGACACCCATACGCAGTATTTT. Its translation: CASSSADTHTQYF.

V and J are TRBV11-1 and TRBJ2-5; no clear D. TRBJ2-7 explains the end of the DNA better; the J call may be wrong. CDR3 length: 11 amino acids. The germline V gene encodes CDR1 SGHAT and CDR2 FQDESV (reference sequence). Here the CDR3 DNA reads TGTGCCAGCAGCTTAACATACGAGCAGTACTTC. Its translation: CASSLTYEQYF.

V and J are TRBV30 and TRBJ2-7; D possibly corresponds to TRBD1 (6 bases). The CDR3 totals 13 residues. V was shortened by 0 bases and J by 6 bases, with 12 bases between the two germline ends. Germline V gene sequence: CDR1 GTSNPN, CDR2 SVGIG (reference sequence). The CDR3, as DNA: TGTGCCTGGAGTGTCAAGGGGGTCGTCGAGCAGTACTTC. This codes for CAWSVKGVVEQYF.

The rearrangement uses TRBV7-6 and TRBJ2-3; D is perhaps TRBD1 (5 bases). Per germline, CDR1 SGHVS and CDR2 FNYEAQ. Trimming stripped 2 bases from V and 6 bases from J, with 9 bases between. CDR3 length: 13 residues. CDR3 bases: TGTGCCAGCAGCTTATCCCCAGGGGATACGCAGTATTTT. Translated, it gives CASSLSPGDTQYF.

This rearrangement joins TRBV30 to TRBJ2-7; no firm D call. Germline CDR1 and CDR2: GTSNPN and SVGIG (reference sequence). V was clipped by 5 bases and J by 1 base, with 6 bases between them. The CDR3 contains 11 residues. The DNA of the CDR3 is TGTGCCTGGGGTAGTTCCTACGAGCAGTACTTC. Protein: CAWGSSYEQYF.